This TCR beta chain was retrieved from a study of blood T cell repertoires in COVID-19. As for the study in general: Sites in the United States, Italy and Spain provided acute and convalescent COVID-19 samples. PBMCs, B-cell-depleted T cells, or T cells provided the cDNA or gDNA that made up the material.

This clone was seen once. The CDR3 covers 15 residues. The V and J ends lost 4 bases and 0 bases, in that order; junction bases with no gene match: 3. Germline V gene sequence: CDR1 KGHSH, CDR2 LQKENI. In the study's own analysis: Amplifying reference gene primers gave estimates of nucleated cell counts. Assay: immunoSEQ multiplex PCR; the TCRdb copy retains only in-frame clones and omits some. The V and J calls and clone size are taken from that table; D and trimming were inferred from the DNA. This sample yields 250,000 to 350,000 clones, of which around 89% are seen a single time; around 0.84% belongs to the top ten.

This TCR was recovered from a man between 25 and 39 years old with acute or convalescent COVID-19. The material sequenced was peripheral blood. The chain is built from TRBV18 and TRBJ1-1; TRBD1 matches 9 bases. The CDR3 spells CASSLGTGMNTEAFF. The CDR3 DNA reads TGTGCCAGCTCACTAGGGACAGGGATGAACACTGAAGCTTTCTTT.